This T cell receptor beta chain was found in a study of breast tumors, draining lymph nodes, adjacent tissues. Study-level points and caveats: The data were judged consistent with most tumor T cells coming from lymph node and expanding in tumor. The lymph node origin of tumor T cells was framed as consistent with a hypothesis, not demonstrated. Tumor and nontumor repertoires were significantly more similar in luminal-like than in basal-like breast cancer. Tumors had less TCR diversity than lymph nodes, more than nontumor tissue.

This clonotype was seen at least ten times. Its antigen is unidentified. TCRdb re-called the multiplex PCR reads with MiXCR, one entry per CDR3 protein. This sample has about 180,000 distinct CDR3 sequences, with 30% to 40% found just once. V lost 6 bases to trimming and J lost 7 bases, with 30 bases between them. Germline V CDR1 and CDR2: WSHSY, SAAADI. This CDR3 region has 18 residues. Samples came from axillary lymph nodes draining the breast cancer. The chain joins TRBV10-2 to TRBJ2-5, with D tentatively TRBD2 (5 bases). This clonotype originated in a female donor with breast cancer. Some clones in this sample may be carry-over from other donors' samples. Sequencing input: axillary lymph node tissue. The CDR3 bases are TGCGCCAGCAGCCTGCGGAGTGACTCCAAGAGAAGGGCGGGGACCCAGTACTTC. As protein: CASSLRSDSKRRAGTQYF.